This TCR beta chain is from a study of shared clonotypes between healthy human individuals. The ends lost 8 bases at V and 5 bases at J; junction bases unmatched: 3. Germline CDR1 and CDR2: MDHEN and SYDVKM. The CDR3 extends over 13 amino acids. TCRdb keeps only in-frame clones here, not all; method: immunoSEQ multiplex PCR. The repertoire holds a few hundred thousand clones, about 96% seen once, with less than 0.065% in the top ten. This clone has only a few counts. The V call is TRBV28, the J call TRBJ2-4; TRBD2 matches 10 bases. The sequencing input was naive CD4+ T cells sorted from blood. Subset specified: CD45RA+ positively selected. The TCR sequence derives from a woman aged 25 to 39 in good health. The CDR3 sequence: CASWTSGENIQYF. The CDR3 nucleotides read TGTGCCAGCTGGACTAGCGGAGAAAACATTCAGTACTTC.